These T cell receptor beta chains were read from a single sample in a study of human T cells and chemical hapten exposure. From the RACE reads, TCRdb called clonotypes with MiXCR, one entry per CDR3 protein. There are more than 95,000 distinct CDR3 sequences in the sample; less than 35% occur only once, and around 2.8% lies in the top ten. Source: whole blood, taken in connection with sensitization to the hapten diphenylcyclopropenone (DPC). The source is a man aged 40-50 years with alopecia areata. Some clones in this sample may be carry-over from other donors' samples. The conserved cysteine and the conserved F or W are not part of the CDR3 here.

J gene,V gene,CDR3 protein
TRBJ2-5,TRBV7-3,ASSLASGSVETQY
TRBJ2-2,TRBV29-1,SVPTGGTGELF
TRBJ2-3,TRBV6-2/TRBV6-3,ASSFRQGTDTQY
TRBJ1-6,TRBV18,ASSPTGSSSYNSPLH
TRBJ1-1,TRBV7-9,ASSIDRNTEAL
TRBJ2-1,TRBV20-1,SAHGEAVPYNEQF
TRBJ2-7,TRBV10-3,AKPSSEQRHIDWYEQY
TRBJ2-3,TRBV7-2,ASSPEELAAADTQY
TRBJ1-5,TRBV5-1,ASSLFERTDSNQPQH
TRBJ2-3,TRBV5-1,ASSLLKTQEDTQY
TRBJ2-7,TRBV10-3,AISDISYEQY
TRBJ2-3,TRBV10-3,AISGGQSKQADTQY